This TCR beta chain stems from a study of Ad26.COV2.S vaccination and SARS-CoV-2 variants. Study results and limitations: Total responses of T cells may have been underestimated by the analyses of TCR breadth and depth.

A note on this clone: Its specificity is unknown.

The germline CDR1 and CDR2 sequences are MNHEY and SMNVEV (reference sequence). Trimming removed 4 bases at V and 1 base at J, with 9 bases between. This CDR3 comprises 14 residues. The repertoire was sequenced with immunoSEQ multiplex PCR; TCRdb's copy has only in-frame clones and lacks some. The repertoire holds approximately 410,000 clones, with around 87% as singletons. Treatment defined: 15 to 20 received Ad26.COV2.S at low or high dose, single or two shots; five or six received placebo; per-sample allocation not given. The samples date from day 63 after the first vaccine or placebo injection. An Ad26 vector expressing Wuhan-strain SARS-CoV-2 spike constituted the vaccine.

The specimen was peripheral blood, collected in a trial of Ad26.COV2.S vaccine versus placebo. The TCR sequence derives from a person between 18 and 59 years old who received the Ad26.COV2.S COVID-19 vaccine or a placebo. The rearrangement joins TRBV27 to TRBJ2-3; D is uncertain. CDR3 loop: CASSSSSGTDTQYF. The CDR3 DNA reads TGTGCCAGCAGTTCCTCTTCGGGCACAGATACGCAGTATTTT.